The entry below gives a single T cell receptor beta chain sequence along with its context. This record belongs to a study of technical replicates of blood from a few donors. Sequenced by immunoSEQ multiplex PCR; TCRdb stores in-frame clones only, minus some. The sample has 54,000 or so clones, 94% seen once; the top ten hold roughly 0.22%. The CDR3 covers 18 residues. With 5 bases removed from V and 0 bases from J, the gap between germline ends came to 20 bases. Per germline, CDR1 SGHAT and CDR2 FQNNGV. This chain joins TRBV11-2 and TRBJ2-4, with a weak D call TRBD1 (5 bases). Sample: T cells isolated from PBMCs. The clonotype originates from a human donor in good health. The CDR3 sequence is CASSPPTVRDLAKNIQYF. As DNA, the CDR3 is TGTGCCAGCAGCCCGCCGACGGTCAGGGATCTAGCCAAAAACATTCAGTACTTC. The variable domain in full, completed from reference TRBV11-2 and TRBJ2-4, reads EAGVAQSPRYKIIEKRQSVAFWCNPISGHATLYWYQQILGQGPKLLIQFQNNGVVDDSQLPKDRFSAERLKGVDSTLKIQPAKLEDSAVYLCASSPPTVRDLAKNIQYFGAGTRLSVL.